The 25 T cell receptor beta chains presented below share a single source sample, sequenced in a study of graft-versus-host responses after intestinal transplantation. The method was immunoSEQ multiplex PCR; TCRdb's version includes in-frame clones alone and lacks a portion of them. Found here are roughly 40,000 clones, about 90% of them singletons; the top ten hold about 2.1%. This specimen consisted of PBMCs, obtained 300 to 320 days after intestinal transplant. The receptors originated from a human patient who received an intestinal transplant, so some T cells may come from the graft donor.

The chain links TRBV27 to TRBJ2-7, with D perhaps matching TRBD1 (6 bases). With 5 bases removed from V and 3 bases from J, the gap between germline ends came to 11 bases. This CDR3 has 13 amino acids. Germline V gene sequence: CDR1 MNHEY, CDR2 SMNVEV (reference sequence). The CDR3 DNA sequence: TGTGCCAGCAGTGTCAGGGGAAGCTACGAGCAGTACTTC. Its translation is CASSVRGSYEQYF.

This chain links TRBV5-6 with TRBJ2-7; the match to TRBD2 covers 13 bases. Germline values: CDR1 SGHDT, CDR2 YYEEEE. V trimming: 1 base; J trimming: 8 bases; junction bases outside the gene matches: 6. This CDR3 has 15 residues. The CDR3 here is CASSLPTSGRPKQYF. The CDR3 DNA reads as TGTGCCAGCAGCTTGCCGACTAGCGGGAGGCCAAAGCAGTACTTC.

The gene calls are TRBV9 and TRBJ2-3; D remains ambiguous. CDR1 SGDLS and CDR2 YYNGEE come from the germline V gene. Trimming took off 4 bases at V and 2 bases at J, with 14 bases between the two ends. The CDR3 is made up of 15 amino acids. The CDR3 here is CASSPESVYTDTQYF. The CDR3 nucleotides are TGTGCCAGCAGCCCAGAGAGTGTGTACACAGATACGCAGTATTTT.

The chain recombines TRBV6-6 with TRBJ2-2, with 7 bases fitting TRBD2. The V segment lost 5 bases and the J segment 2 bases; nucleotides outside the gene matches: 8. CDR1 is MNHNY and CDR2 is SVGAGI in the germline V gene (reference sequence). The CDR3 runs 16 residues. Written as DNA, the CDR3 is TGTGCCAGCAGTCCCCGAGGACTAGTAAACACCGGGGAGCTGTTTTTT. Its protein is CASSPRGLVNTGELFF.

The V and J genes are TRBV9 and TRBJ2-7, with TRBD1 as a possible D gene (9 bases). CDR1 is SGDLS, CDR2 YYNGEE, per germline. The length of the CDR3 is 16 residues. With 4 bases removed from V and 6 bases from J, the gap between germline ends came to 23 bases. The CDR3 nucleotides are TGTGCCAGCAGCCCTCGGGGGGGACAGGGCCCCGTCGAGCAGTACTTC. This sequence encodes CASSPRGGQGPVEQYF.

This chain connects TRBV7-6 to TRBJ2-3; TRBD2 matches 11 bases. V gave up 6 bases and J gave up 1 base; unmatched junction bases: 9. The CDR3 sequence is 17 residues long. Germline V lookup: CDR1 SGHVS, CDR2 FNYEAQ. The CDR3 spells CASRVLAGEGGTDTQYF. The CDR3 DNA is TGTGCCAGCAGGGTACTAGCGGGAGAGGGAGGCACAGATACGCAGTATTTT.

The chain uses TRBV4-1 and TRBJ2-3; the match to TRBD2 covers 8 bases. J lost 6 bases, V lost 3 bases, and 8 bases had no gene match. The length of the CDR3 is 15 residues. CDR1 is MGHRA and CDR2 is YSYEKL in the germline V gene. The CDR3 nucleotides are TGCGCCAGCAGCCAGACGGGGGGGGGCCGGGATACGCAGTATTTT. Translating gives CASSQTGGGRDTQYF.

The V and J genes are TRBV9 and TRBJ2-5; D is uncertain. The V and J ends lost 4 bases and 1 base respectively, with 14 bases between them. The length of the CDR3 is 15 residues. Germline CDR1 reads SGDLS; CDR2 reads YYNGEE. DNA of the CDR3: TGTGCCAGCAGCCTAGACATGGGATCCCAAGAGACCCAGTACTTC. It translates to CASSLDMGSQETQYF.

The J gene is TRBJ1-2, the V gene TRBV6-1; D might be TRBD1 (6 bases). The CDR3 has 14 residues. Trimming removed 5 bases from V and 0 bases from J, with 10 bases in between. Germline values: CDR1 MNHNS, CDR2 SASEGT. The CDR3 DNA reads TGTGCCAGCAGTCGGGACACTGCTAACTATGGCTACACCTTC. Its protein is CASSRDTANYGYTF.

V is TRBV6-6 and J is TRBJ2-7; tentatively, D is TRBD1 or TRBD2 (5 bases each). Trimming left V 6 bases short and J 4 bases short, with 16 bases between. The CDR3 length is 14 residues. The germline CDR1 and CDR2 sequences are MNHNY and SVGAGI (reference sequence). Here the CDR3 DNA reads TGTGCCAGCAGCTCCTACGGGGCCGGGTACGAGCAGTACTTC. It specifies CASSSYGAGYEQYF.

The CDR3 DNA reads as TGTGCCAGCAGCGCCGGACAGCCCGCCTACAATGAGCAGTTCTTC. This codes for CASSAGQPAYNEQFF. This chain connects TRBV5-4 to TRBJ2-1; the D gene is possibly TRBD1 (6 bases). Trimming stripped 4 bases from V and 2 bases from J, with 13 bases between. This CDR3 comprises 15 residues. CDR1 is SGHNT, CDR2 YYREEE, per germline (reference sequence).

The chain couples TRBV2 to TRBJ2-2, with 9 bases that match TRBD1. Germline loops: CDR1 SNHLY, CDR2 FYNNEI. The trim removed 4 bases at V and 6 bases at J, leaving 9 bases unmatched. The CDR3 totals 16 residues. The CDR3: CASSAGGQGWAGELFF. The CDR3 coding sequence is TGTGCCAGCAGTGCGGGAGGACAGGGGTGGGCCGGGGAGCTGTTTTTT. Combining the CDR3 with reference TRBV2 and TRBJ2-2 gives the whole variable domain EPEVTQTPSHQVTQMGQEVILRCVPISNHLYFYWYRQILGQKVEFLVSFYNNEISEKSEIFDDQFSVERPDGSNFTLKIRSTKLEDSAMYFCASSAGGQGWAGELFFGEGSRLTVL.

The CDR3, as DNA: TGTGCCAGCAGGGCTACTAGCGGGGCCTACAATGAGCAGTTCTTC. Encoded protein: CASRATSGAYNEQFF. This rearrangement joins TRBV6-1 to TRBJ2-1; TRBD2 matches 10 bases. J gave up 2 bases and V 6 bases, and 4 bases lay outside the gene matches. The germline V gene has CDR1 MNHNS and CDR2 SASEGT. The CDR3 totals 15 residues.

The chain links TRBV7-3 to TRBJ2-1; 9 nucleotides align to TRBD1. Germline assignment: CDR1 SGHTA and CDR2 FQGTGA. The trim removed 0 bases at V and 4 bases at J, leaving 7 bases unmatched. There are 17 residues in the CDR3. Here the CDR3 reads CASSLTGTGPPYNEQFF. CDR3 DNA: TGTGCCAGCAGCTTAACCGGGACAGGGCCCCCATACAATGAGCAGTTCTTC. Combining the CDR3 with reference TRBV7-3 and TRBJ2-1 gives the whole variable domain GAGVSQTPSNKVTEKGKYVELRCDPISGHTALYWYRQSLGQGPEFLIYFQGTGAADDSGLPNDRFFAVRPEGSVSTLKIQRTERGDSAVYLCASSLTGTGPPYNEQFFGPGTRLTVL.

The chain links TRBV10-2 to TRBJ2-2; 7 nucleotides match TRBD1. V shed 6 bases, J shed 4 bases, and the junction held 2 bases outside the gene matches. This CDR3 spans 13 amino acids. The germline V gene encodes CDR1 WSHSY and CDR2 SAAADI. The CDR3 region is CASRTGSTGELFF. The CDR3 DNA is TGCGCCAGCAGGACAGGGAGCACCGGGGAGCTGTTTTTT.

The chain links TRBV28 to TRBJ1-1; 7 bases are shared with TRBD1. The CDR3 covers 15 residues. Unmatched junction bases numbered 11, after V lost 5 bases and J lost 5 bases. In germline, CDR1 is MDHEN, CDR2 SYDVKM. CDR3 nucleotide sequence: TGTGCCAGCAGTCCAGGGGGAAAGATTGGGACTGAAGCTTTCTTT. Protein product: CASSPGGKIGTEAFF.

The chain couples TRBV6-5 to TRBJ1-1; 7 nucleotides line up with TRBD1. The germline CDR1 and CDR2 sequences are MNHEY and SVGAGI. The CDR3 contains 12 residues. After removal of 6 bases from V and 9 bases from J, the junction contained 7 bases not matched to a gene. The CDR3, as DNA: TGTGCCAGCAGGGAACAACAGGGGAAAGCTTTCTTT. It translates to CASREQQGKAFF.

This clone showed up just once. V is TRBV18 and J is TRBJ2-7; D not certain. The CDR3 sequence is 13 residues long. Germline CDR1 and CDR2: KGHSH and LQKENI. The V gene lost 1 base and the J gene lost 4 bases, with 8 bases spanning the gap. This chain's CDR3 is CASSPQLGYEQYF. The CDR3 region has the DNA TGTGCCAGCTCACCACAATTGGGGTACGAGCAGTACTTC.

The chain carries TRBV29-1 and TRBJ1-5; D is possibly TRBD1 (6 bases). V was cut by 5 bases and J by 4 bases, with 9 bases left in between. Germline V gene data show CDR1 as SQVTM and CDR2 as ANQGSEA. This CDR3 comprises 12 residues. This chain's CDR3 is CSVPTGNQPQHF. In nucleotides, the CDR3 is TGCAGCGTTCCAACAGGGAATCAGCCCCAGCATTTT.

This chain connects TRBV30 to TRBJ2-3, with TRBD2 matching 12 bases. CDR3 length: 20 residues. The junction had 13 bases not matched to a gene; V was cut back by 0 bases and J by 0 bases. Looked up from germline, CDR1 is GTSNPN and CDR2 is SVGIG (reference sequence). The CDR3 region has the DNA TGTGCCTGGAGTGTTTTGGCTAGCGGGGGGGGCACGGAGAGCACAGATACGCAGTATTTT. This sequence encodes CAWSVLASGGGTESTDTQYF.

The rearrangement joins TRBV27 to TRBJ2-5; 9 bases align to TRBD2. The CDR3 spans 18 residues. V lost 6 bases and J lost 5; bases outside the gene matches: 19. Germline loops: CDR1 MNHEY, CDR2 SMNVEV (reference sequence). The DNA of the CDR3 is TGTGCCAGCAGAACCTATAGCGCCACCGGGACTAGCCAGGAGACCCAGTACTTC. Protein product: CASRTYSATGTSQETQYF.

V is TRBV28 and J is TRBJ1-2; 9 bases are a match to TRBD1. This CDR3 has 14 residues. CDR1 MDHEN and CDR2 SYDVKM come from the germline V gene. V lost 6 bases to trimming and J lost 5 bases; unmatched junction nucleotides: 7. CDR3 bases: TGTGCCAGCAGCCTAAACAGGGGGCGGTATGGCTACACCTTC. Residues: CASSLNRGRYGYTF.

V gene TRBV11-1 combines with J gene TRBJ1-6, with D uncertain. With 4 bases removed from V and 10 bases from J, the gap between germline ends came to 17 bases. The V gene's germline CDR1 is SGHAT and CDR2 FQDESV (reference sequence). The CDR3 length is 15 residues. The CDR3 sequence: CASSSSSAPQSPLHF. The CDR3 nucleotides are TGTGCCAGCAGCTCTTCTTCAGCCCCCCAATCACCCCTCCACTTT.

The chain joins TRBV11-3 to TRBJ2-2; no clear D. The length of the CDR3 is 13 residues. CDR1 and CDR2 (germline): SGHNT, YENEEA. V was pared by 2 bases and J by 8 bases, with 9 bases between. The CDR3: CASSLSRKGELFF. The CDR3 DNA sequence: TGTGCCAGCAGCTTATCTCGCAAAGGGGAGCTGTTTTTT.

The chain is built from TRBV28 and TRBJ1-5; the D gene is possibly TRBD1 (5 bases). Trimming took off 5 bases at V and 3 bases at J, with 11 bases between the two ends. CDR1 and CDR2 (germline): MDHEN, SYDVKM. The CDR3 extends over 14 amino acids. CDR3 in amino acids: CASSLRGFNQPQHF. CDR3 nucleotides: TGTGCCAGCAGTCTGAGGGGATTCAATCAGCCCCAGCATTTT.